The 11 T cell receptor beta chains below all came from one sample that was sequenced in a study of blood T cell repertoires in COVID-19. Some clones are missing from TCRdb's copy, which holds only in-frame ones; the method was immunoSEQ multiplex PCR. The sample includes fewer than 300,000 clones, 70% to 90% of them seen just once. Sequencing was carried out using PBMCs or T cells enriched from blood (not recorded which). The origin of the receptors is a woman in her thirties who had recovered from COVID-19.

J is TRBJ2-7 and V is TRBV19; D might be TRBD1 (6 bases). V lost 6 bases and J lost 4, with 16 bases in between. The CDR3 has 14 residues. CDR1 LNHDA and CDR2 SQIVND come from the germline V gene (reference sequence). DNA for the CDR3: TGTGCCAGTAGACCCCCGGGACATCAGTACGAGCAGTACTTC. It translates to CASRPPGHQYEQYF.

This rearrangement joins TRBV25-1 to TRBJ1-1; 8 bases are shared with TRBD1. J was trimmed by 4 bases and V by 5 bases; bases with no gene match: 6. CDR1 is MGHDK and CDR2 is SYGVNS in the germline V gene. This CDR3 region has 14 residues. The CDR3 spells CASSTQDRVTEAFF. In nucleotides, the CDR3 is TGTGCCAGCAGTACCCAGGACAGGGTCACTGAAGCTTTCTTT.

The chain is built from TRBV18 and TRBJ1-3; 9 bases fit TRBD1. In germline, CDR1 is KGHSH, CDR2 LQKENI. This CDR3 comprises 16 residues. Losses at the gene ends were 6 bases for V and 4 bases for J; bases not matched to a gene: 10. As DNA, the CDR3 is TGTGCCAGCTCGCCAGGGACAGGGTCCTCCGGAAACACCATATATTTT. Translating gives CASSPGTGSSGNTIYF.

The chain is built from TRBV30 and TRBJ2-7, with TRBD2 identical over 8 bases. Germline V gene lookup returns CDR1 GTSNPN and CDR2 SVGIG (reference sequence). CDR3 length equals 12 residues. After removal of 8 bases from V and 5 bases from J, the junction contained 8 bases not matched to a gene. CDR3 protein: CALLREVHEQYF. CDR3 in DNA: TGTGCCCTGCTGCGGGAGGTCCACGAGCAGTACTTC.

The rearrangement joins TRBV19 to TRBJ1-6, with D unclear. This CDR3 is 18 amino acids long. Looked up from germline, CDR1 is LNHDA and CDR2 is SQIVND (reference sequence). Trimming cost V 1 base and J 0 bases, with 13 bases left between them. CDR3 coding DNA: TGTGCCAGTAGTATAGTCCTCCTGCGAAGCTCCTATAATTCACCCCTCCACTTT. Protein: CASSIVLLRSSYNSPLHF.

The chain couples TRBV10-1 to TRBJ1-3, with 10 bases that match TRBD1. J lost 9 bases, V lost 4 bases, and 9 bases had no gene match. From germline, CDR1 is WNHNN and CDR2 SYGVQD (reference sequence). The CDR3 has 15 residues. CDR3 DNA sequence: TGCGCCAGCAGTGGGAGACAGGGGGCCAATCCCACCATATATTTT. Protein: CASSGRQGANPTIYF.

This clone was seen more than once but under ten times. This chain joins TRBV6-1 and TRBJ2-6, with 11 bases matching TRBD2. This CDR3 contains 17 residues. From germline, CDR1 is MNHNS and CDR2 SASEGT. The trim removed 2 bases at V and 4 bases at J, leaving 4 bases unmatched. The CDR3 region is CASSELAGGGGANVLTF. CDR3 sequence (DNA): TGTGCCAGCAGTGAACTAGCGGGAGGTGGAGGGGCCAACGTCCTGACTTTC.

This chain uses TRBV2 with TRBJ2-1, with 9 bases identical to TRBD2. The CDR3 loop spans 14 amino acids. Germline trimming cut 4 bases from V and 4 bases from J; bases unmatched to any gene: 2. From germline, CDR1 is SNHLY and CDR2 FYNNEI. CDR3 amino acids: CASSGAGGYNEQFF. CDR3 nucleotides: TGTGCCAGCAGTGGGGCGGGAGGGTACAATGAGCAGTTCTTC.

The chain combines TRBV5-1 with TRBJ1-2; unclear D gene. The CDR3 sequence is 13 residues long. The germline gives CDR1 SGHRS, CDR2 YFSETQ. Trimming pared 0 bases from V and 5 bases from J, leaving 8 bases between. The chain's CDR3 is CASSLDGRYGYTF. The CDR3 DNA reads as TGCGCCAGCAGCTTGGATGGCAGGTATGGCTACACCTTC.

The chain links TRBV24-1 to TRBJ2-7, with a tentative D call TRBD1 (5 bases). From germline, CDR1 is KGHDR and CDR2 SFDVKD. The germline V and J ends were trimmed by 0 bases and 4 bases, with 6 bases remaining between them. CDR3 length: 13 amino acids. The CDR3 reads CATSDLTGYEQYF. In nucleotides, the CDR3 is TGTGCCACCAGTGATTTGACAGGATACGAGCAGTACTTC.

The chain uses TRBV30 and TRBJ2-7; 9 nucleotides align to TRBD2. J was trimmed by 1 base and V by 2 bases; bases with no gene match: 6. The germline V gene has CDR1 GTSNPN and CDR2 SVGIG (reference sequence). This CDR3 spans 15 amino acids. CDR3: CAWSYSGLASYEQYF. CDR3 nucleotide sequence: TGTGCCTGGAGTTATTCTGGACTAGCGTCCTACGAGCAGTACTTC.